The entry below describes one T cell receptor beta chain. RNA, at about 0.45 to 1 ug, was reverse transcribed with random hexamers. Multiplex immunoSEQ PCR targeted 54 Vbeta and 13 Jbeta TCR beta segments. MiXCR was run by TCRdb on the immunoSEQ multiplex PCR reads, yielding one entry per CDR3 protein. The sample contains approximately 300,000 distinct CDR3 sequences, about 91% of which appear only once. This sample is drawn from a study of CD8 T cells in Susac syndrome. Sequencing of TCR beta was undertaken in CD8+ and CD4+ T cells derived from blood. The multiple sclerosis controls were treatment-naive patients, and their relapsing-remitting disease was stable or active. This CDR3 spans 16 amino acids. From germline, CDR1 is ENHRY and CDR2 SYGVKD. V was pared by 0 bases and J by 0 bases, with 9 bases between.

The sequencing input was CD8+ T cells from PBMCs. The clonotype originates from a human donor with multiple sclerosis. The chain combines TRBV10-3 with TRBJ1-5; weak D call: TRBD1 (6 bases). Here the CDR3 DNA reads TGTGCCATCAGTGAGTCTAGGGGGGGTAGCAATCAGCCCCAGCATTTT. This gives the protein CAISESRGGSNQPQHF.